The TCR beta chain under discussion was sequenced for a study of beta chain features in type 1 diabetes. Points from the study as a whole: Significant though moderate, a shortening of TCRB CDR3s appeared in all four CD4+ subsets of Type 1 diabetes patients. An over-representation of cells with high TCR expression could result from cDNA sequencing.

Germline V CDR1 and CDR2: SGHRS, YFSETQ. The CDR3 has 16 amino acids. Trimming shortened V by 0 bases and J by 0 bases, and 13 bases separated the two germline ends. cDNA synthesis used the whole RNA isolate, giving expressed TCRB sequences. The assay was immunoSEQ multiplex PCR, and TCRdb's table has in-frame clones only and misses some. This table holds about 160,000 clones, 8% to 9.5% found once. As concerns this clone: Its antigen is not known.

Sequences were obtained from central memory CD4+ T cells from blood. The sequence came from a woman aged 18-29 years with type 1 diabetes. This sequence joins TRBV5-1 and TRBJ2-7; no definite D call. The DNA of the CDR3 is TGCGCCAGCAGCTTGGACCCCAGCGCGAGCTCCTACGAGCAGTACTTC. It specifies CASSLDPSASSYEQYF. Filled out from reference TRBV5-1 and TRBJ2-7, the complete variable domain reads KAGVTQTPRYLIKTRGQQVTLSCSPISGHRSVSWYQQTPGQGLQFLFEYFSETQRNKGNFPGRFSGRQFSNSRSEMNVSTLELGDSALYLCASSLDPSASSYEQYFGPGTRLTVT.